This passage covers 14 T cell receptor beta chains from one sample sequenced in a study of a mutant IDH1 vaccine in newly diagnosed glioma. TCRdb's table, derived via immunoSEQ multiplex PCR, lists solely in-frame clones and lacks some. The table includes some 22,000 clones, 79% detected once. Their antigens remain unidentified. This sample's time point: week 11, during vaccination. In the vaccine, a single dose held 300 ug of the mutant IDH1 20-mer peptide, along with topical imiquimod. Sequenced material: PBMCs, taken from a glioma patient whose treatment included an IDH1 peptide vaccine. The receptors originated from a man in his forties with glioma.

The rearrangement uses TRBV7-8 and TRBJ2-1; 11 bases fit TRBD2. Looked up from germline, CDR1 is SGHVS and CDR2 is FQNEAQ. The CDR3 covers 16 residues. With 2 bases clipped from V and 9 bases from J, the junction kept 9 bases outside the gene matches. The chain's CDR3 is CASSLMGLAVSGEQFF. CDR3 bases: TGTGCCAGCAGCTTAATGGGACTAGCGGTCTCTGGTGAGCAGTTCTTC.

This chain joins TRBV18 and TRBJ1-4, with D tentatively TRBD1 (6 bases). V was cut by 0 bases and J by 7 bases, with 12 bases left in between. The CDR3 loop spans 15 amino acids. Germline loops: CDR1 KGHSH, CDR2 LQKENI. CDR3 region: CASSPPSGAGEKLFF. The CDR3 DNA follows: TGTGCCAGCTCACCACCCTCAGGGGCGGGTGAAAAACTGTTTTTT.

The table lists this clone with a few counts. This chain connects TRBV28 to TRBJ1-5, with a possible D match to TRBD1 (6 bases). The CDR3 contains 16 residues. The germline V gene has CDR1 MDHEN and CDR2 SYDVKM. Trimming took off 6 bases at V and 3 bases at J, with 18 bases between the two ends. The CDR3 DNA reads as TGTGCCAGCAGGTTAGGGGGAGTCGGGTCCAATCAGCCCCAGCATTTT. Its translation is CASRLGGVGSNQPQHF.

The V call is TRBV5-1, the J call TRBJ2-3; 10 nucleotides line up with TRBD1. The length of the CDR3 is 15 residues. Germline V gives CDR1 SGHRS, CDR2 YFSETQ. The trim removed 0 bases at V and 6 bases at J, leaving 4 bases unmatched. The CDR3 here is CASSLGQGATDTQYF. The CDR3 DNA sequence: TGCGCCAGCAGCTTGGGACAGGGGGCAACGGATACGCAGTATTTT. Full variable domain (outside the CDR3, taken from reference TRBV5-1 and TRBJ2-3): KAGVTQTPRYLIKTRGQQVTLSCSPISGHRSVSWYQQTPGQGLQFLFEYFSETQRNKGNFPGRFSGRQFSNSRSEMNVSTLELGDSALYLCASSLGQGATDTQYFGPGTRLTVL.

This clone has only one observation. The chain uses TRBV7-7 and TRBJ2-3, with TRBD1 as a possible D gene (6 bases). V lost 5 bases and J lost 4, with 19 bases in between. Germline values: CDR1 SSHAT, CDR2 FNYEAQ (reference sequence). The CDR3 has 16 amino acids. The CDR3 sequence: CASSASDRAQSDTQYF. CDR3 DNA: TGTGCCAGCAGCGCCTCGGACAGAGCTCAATCAGATACGCAGTATTTT.

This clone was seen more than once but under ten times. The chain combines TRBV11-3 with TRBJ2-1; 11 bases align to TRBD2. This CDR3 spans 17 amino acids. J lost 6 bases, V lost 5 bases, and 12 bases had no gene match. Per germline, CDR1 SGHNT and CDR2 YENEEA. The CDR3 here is CASSPDLAGGGTNEQFF. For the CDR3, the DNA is TGTGCCAGCAGCCCGGACCTAGCGGGAGGTGGAACCAATGAGCAGTTCTTC.

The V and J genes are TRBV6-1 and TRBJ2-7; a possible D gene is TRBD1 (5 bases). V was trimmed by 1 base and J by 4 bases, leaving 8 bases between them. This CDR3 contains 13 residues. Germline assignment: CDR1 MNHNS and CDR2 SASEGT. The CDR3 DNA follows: TGTGCCAGCAGTGAAGGGGGCAGTTACGAGCAGTACTTC. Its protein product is CASSEGGSYEQYF.

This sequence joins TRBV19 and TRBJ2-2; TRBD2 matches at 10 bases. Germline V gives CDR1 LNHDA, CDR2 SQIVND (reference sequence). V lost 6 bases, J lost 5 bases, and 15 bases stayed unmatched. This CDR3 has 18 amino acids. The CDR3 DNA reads TGTGCCAGTAGCCCGGGACTAGCGCCCGTGCTTGGGACCGGGGAGCTGTTTTTT. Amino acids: CASSPGLAPVLGTGELFF.

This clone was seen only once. The CDR3 sequence is CASSARERLTYNEQFF. DNA of the CDR3: TGTGCCAGCAGTGCCCGGGAACGATTAACCTACAATGAGCAGTTCTTC. The chain uses TRBV21-1 and TRBJ2-1; TRBD2, as called in the table, went unchecked against the DNA. TRBV21-1 corresponds to a pseudogene. This CDR3 comprises 16 residues.

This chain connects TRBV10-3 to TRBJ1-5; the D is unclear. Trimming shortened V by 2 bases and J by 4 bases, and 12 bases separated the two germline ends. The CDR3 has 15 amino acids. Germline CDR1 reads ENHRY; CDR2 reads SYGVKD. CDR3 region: CAISEGGRTNQPQHF. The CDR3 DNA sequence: TGTGCCATCAGTGAGGGCGGCAGAACAAATCAGCCCCAGCATTTT.

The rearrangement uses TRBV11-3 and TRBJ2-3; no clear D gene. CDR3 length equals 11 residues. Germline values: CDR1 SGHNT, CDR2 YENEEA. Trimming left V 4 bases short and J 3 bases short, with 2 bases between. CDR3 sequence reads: CASSWTDTQYF. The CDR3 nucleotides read TGTGCCAGCAGCTGGACAGATACGCAGTATTTT.

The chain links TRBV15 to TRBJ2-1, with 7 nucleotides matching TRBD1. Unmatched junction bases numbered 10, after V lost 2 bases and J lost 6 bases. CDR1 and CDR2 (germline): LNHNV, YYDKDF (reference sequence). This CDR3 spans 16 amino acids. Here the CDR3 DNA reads TGTGCCACCAGCAGAAACCGGGACAGCGGAGTCAATGAGCAGTTCTTC. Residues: CATSRNRDSGVNEQFF. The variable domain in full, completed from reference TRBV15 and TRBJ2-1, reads DAMVIQNPRYQVTQFGKPVTLSCSQTLNHNVMYWYQQKSSQAPKLLFHYYDKDFNNEADTPDNFQSRRPNTSFCFLDIRSPGLGDTAMYLCATSRNRDSGVNEQFFGPGTRLTVL.

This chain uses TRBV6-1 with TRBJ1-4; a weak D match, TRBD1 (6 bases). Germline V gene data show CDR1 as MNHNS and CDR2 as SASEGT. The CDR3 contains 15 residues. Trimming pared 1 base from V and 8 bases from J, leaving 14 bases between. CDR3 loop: CASSEGWGQGEKLFF. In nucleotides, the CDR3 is TGTGCCAGCAGTGAAGGGTGGGGGCAGGGAGAAAAACTGTTTTTT.

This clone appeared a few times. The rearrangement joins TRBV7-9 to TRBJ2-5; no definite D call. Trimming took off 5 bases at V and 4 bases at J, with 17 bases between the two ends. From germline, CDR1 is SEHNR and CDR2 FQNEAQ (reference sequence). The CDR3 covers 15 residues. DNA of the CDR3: TGTGCCAGCAGCCCGGACCCCTGGCTAGGAGAGACCCAGTACTTC. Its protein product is CASSPDPWLGETQYF.